Given below is one T cell receptor (beta chain) in context. Its cognate antigen is unknown. This record comes from a study of T cell responses to AZD1222 COVID-19 vaccine. Overall study findings and caveats: Spike-specific TCR breadth and depth grew following two AZD1222 doses. Spike regions recognized by vaccine-associated CD4 TCRs spanned the protein, led by 160-218 and 743-854. Clonal diversity may have been underestimated in mostly white British donors. Of spike-specific TCRs, nearly half reportedly target regions left unmutated in variants.

The junction had 0 bases not matched to a gene; V was cut back by 3 bases and J by 1 base. The CDR3 extends over 14 amino acids. Germline-derived CDR1 and CDR2 are KGHSH and LQKENI. Produced via immunoSEQ multiplex PCR; TCRdb's table is partial and in-frame only. Of under 80,000 clones listed, about four fifths are singletons. The sequence was obtained from an adult in good health. The sequenced sample was peripheral blood, obtained on day 0 of MenACWY control vaccination. This chain uses TRBV18 with TRBJ2-1; 7 nucleotides line up with TRBD1. The CDR3 reads CASSPRGSYNEQFF. For the CDR3, the DNA is TGTGCCAGCTCACCCAGGGGGTCCTACAATGAGCAGTTCTTC.